This TCR beta chain was sequenced during a study of cytomegalovirus exposure and HLA in healthy donors. The germline gives CDR1 SGHDN, CDR2 FVKESK. The CDR3 is 17 amino acids. Losses at the gene ends were 3 bases for V and 7 bases for J; bases not matched to a gene: 9. Study-level points and caveats: According to the study, some 160 TCR beta chains were cytomegalovirus-associated. Per a later analysis, approximately 16,000 TCR beta sequences showed association with HLA alleles at 0.05 false discovery rate.

This clone occurred once. What it binds is unknown. A multiplex PCR was run with 60 Vbeta primers and 13 Jbeta primers. TCRdb's copy holds only in-frame clones and misses some; the assay was immunoSEQ multiplex PCR. The sample yields about 280,000 clones, about 90% seen once. This receptor was identified in a woman aged 18-29 years in good health and CMV-seronegative. Sequenced: PBMCs. The rearrangement joins TRBV14 to TRBJ2-1; 13 positions agree with TRBD2. The CDR3 is CASSHVNPGLAGNEQFF. In DNA, the CDR3 is TGTGCCAGCAGCCATGTAAACCCGGGACTAGCGGGAAATGAGCAGTTCTTC.